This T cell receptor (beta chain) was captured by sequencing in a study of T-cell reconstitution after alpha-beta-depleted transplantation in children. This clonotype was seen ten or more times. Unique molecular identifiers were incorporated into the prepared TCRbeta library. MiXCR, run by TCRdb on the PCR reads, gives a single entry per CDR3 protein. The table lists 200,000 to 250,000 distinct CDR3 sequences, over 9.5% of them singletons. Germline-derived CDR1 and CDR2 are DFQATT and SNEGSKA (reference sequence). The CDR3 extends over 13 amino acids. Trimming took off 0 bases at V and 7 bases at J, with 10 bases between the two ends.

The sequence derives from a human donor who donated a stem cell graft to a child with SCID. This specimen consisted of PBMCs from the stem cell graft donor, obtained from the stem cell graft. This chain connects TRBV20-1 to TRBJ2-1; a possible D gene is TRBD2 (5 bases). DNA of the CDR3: TGCAGTGCTAGAGACGGAGGAGTGAATGAGCAGTTCTTC. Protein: CSARDGGVNEQFF.